Following are 25 T cell receptor beta chains from one sample sequenced in a study of cytomegalovirus exposure and HLA in healthy donors. PCR amplification relied on 60 Vbeta primers (plus 13 Jbeta primers). Here immunoSEQ multiplex PCR was the method, and the copy in TCRdb shows in-frame clones only, minus some. The repertoire holds around 99,000 clones, with 60% to 80% as singletons. Sample: PBMCs. The receptor source for this set is a woman aged 25 to 45 in good health and CMV-seronegative.

A few counts support this clone. The V and J genes are TRBV10-3 and TRBJ1-4; tentatively, D is TRBD1 (6 bases). The CDR3 covers 18 residues. Trimming took off 6 bases at V and 0 bases at J, with 20 bases between the two ends. CDR1 is ENHRY and CDR2 is SYGVKD in the germline V gene. The CDR3 DNA reads TGTGCCATCAGCCGGGGGGTACAGGGTGTCGCAACTAATGAAAAACTGTTTTTT. Protein product: CAISRGVQGVATNEKLFF.

The chain combines TRBV5-4 with TRBJ1-5; no clear D gene. The V end was cut by 4 bases, the J end by 3 bases, with 5 bases between. The CDR3 spans 12 residues. CDR1 SGHNT and CDR2 YYREEE come from the germline V gene (reference sequence). The CDR3 bases are TGTGCCAGCAGCCAGGACAATCAGCCCCAGCATTTT. Translating gives CASSQDNQPQHF.

The chain has TRBV6-1 and TRBJ2-3; D is unresolved. Trimming cost V 8 bases and J 4 bases, with 7 bases left between them. The CDR3 runs to 11 residues. CDR1 is MNHNS, CDR2 SASEGT, per germline. This CDR3 reads CASSRSDTQYF. The CDR3 DNA sequence: TGTGCCAGCTCCAGATCAGATACGCAGTATTTT.

The chain recombines TRBV6-1 with TRBJ1-5, with D unclear. The CDR3 consists of 16 residues. Trimming took 4 bases from V and 6 from J, leaving 19 bases between them. The germline CDR1 and CDR2 sequences are MNHNS and SASEGT. This chain's CDR3 is CASSANEIVSRQPQHF. CDR3 coding DNA: TGTGCCAGCAGTGCAAATGAGATCGTGTCACGTCAGCCCCAGCATTTT.

The chain uses TRBV9 and TRBJ2-1; 11 bases match TRBD2. The junction had 14 bases not matched to a gene; V was cut back by 4 bases and J by 5 bases. Germline V lookup: CDR1 SGDLS, CDR2 YYNGEE. The CDR3 consists of 18 residues. CDR3 DNA sequence: TGTGCCAGCAGCCCCAGTAGCCAACTAGCGGGAGTACACAATGAGCAGTTCTTC. This encodes CASSPSSQLAGVHNEQFF.

This chain links TRBV29-1 with TRBJ1-1; TRBD1 aligns across 7 bases. Per the germline V gene, CDR1 is SQVTM and CDR2 is ANQGSEA. CDR3 length: 12 amino acids. V was pared by 4 bases and J by 4 bases, with 3 bases of the junction left unmatched. The CDR3 DNA follows: TGCAGCGTTGGAGGGACAGCCACTGAAGCTTTCTTT. Translating gives CSVGGTATEAFF.

This clone showed up just a few times. The chain is built from TRBV2 and TRBJ2-5, with D unclear. There are 12 residues in the CDR3. Per the germline V gene, CDR1 is SNHLY and CDR2 is FYNNEI. V lost 2 bases to trimming and J lost 4 bases, with 5 bases between them. CDR3 nucleotide sequence: TGTGCCAGCAGTGAAATTATAGAGACCCAGTACTTC. Protein product: CASSEIIETQYF. The full variable domain, in which reference TRBV2 and TRBJ2-5 provide the parts outside the CDR3, is EPEVTQTPSHQVTQMGQEVILRCVPISNHLYFYWYRQILGQKVEFLVSFYNNEISEKSEIFDDQFSVERPDGSNFTLKIRSTKLEDSAMYFCASSEIIETQYFGPGTRLLVL.

The chain has TRBV2 and TRBJ1-3; tentatively, D is TRBD1 (6 bases). From germline, CDR1 is SNHLY and CDR2 FYNNEI. Trimming stripped 6 bases from V and 0 bases from J, with 9 bases between. This CDR3 contains 14 residues. CDR3 region: CASRLQGSGNTIYF. The DNA of the CDR3 is TGTGCCAGCAGATTACAGGGCTCTGGAAACACCATATATTTT.

This clone was counted once. The V gene is TRBV4-1, the J gene TRBJ1-2; D possibly corresponds to TRBD1 (6 bases). CDR3 length: 15 amino acids. The ends were cut back, 7 bases at V and 0 bases at J, with 15 bases in the middle. Looked up from germline, CDR1 is MGHRA and CDR2 is YSYEKL. CDR3 sequence: CASKTGRETNYGYTF. The DNA for the CDR3 is TGCGCCAGCAAAACAGGGAGGGAAACTAACTATGGCTACACCTTC.

The chain recombines TRBV7-2 with TRBJ2-1; the match to TRBD2 covers 10 bases. The CDR3 has 15 residues. CDR1 and CDR2 from the germline V gene are SGHTA and FQGNSA. The trim removed 5 bases at V and 4 bases at J, leaving 5 bases unmatched. The CDR3 is CASSPELAGYNEQFF. The CDR3 bases are TGTGCCAGCAGCCCTGAACTAGCGGGATACAATGAGCAGTTCTTC.

Judged by abundance, this clone is medium-sized. The chain links TRBV10-2 to TRBJ1-1; the D gene is possibly TRBD1 (5 bases). Per germline, CDR1 WSHSY and CDR2 SAAADI. The length of the CDR3 is 11 residues. V lost 10 bases and J lost 1, with 7 bases in between. CDR3 sequence: CANGGNTEAFF. In DNA, the CDR3 is TGCGCCAACGGGGGGAACACTGAAGCTTTCTTT.

The rearrangement joins TRBV28 to TRBJ2-5; TRBD1 agrees at 10 bases. This CDR3 spans 14 amino acids. Germline-derived CDR1 and CDR2 are MDHEN and SYDVKM. The J segment lost 7 bases and the V segment lost 5 bases, leaving 7 bases of the junction unmatched. CDR3 amino acids: CASSEDRGDGTQYF. The CDR3 nucleotides are TGTGCCAGCAGTGAGGACAGGGGGGACGGGACCCAGTACTTC.

This clone was detected only a few times. This chain uses TRBV5-1 with TRBJ2-3, with TRBD2 matching over 12 bases. The CDR3 runs to 18 residues. J gave up 0 bases and V 1 base, and 6 bases lay outside the gene matches. Germline lookup yields CDR1 SGHRS and CDR2 YFSETQ. The CDR3, as DNA: TGCGCCAGCAGCTTGTTTCTAGCGGGGGGGATGAGCACAGATACGCAGTATTTT. Protein: CASSLFLAGGMSTDTQYF.

The chain recombines TRBV6-6 with TRBJ2-5; the D gene is possibly TRBD1 (6 bases). V was pared by 4 bases and J by 3 bases, with 6 bases between. CDR3 length: 12 amino acids. In germline, CDR1 is MNHNY, CDR2 SVGAGI (reference sequence). CDR3 residues: CASSSGEETQYF. As DNA, the CDR3 is TGTGCCAGCAGTTCAGGGGAAGAGACCCAGTACTTC.

The chain employs TRBV7-2 and TRBJ2-5; tentatively, D is TRBD2 (6 bases). The CDR3 totals 15 residues. In germline, CDR1 is SGHTA, CDR2 FQGNSA. V was trimmed by 4 bases and J by 5 bases, leaving 17 bases between them. Here the CDR3 DNA reads TGTGCCAGCAGCTCCGGATTCGGGGGAATGGAGACCCAGTACTTC. Translation gives CASSSGFGGMETQYF.

The chain joins TRBV5-1 to TRBJ2-7, with D unclear. Germline V gives CDR1 SGHRS, CDR2 YFSETQ. Trimming shortened V by 4 bases and J by 3 bases, and 11 bases separated the two germline ends. CDR3 length equals 13 residues. CDR3 nucleotides: TGCGCCAGCAGCATCGACTTCATCTACGAGCAGTACTTC. Its translation is CASSIDFIYEQYF.

The chain employs TRBV28 and TRBJ1-5, with TRBD1 identical over 9 bases. The germline gives CDR1 MDHEN, CDR2 SYDVKM. This CDR3 spans 15 amino acids. Trimming cost V 6 bases and J 8 bases; bases outside gene matches: 11. This chain's CDR3 is CASSPLGQGLEPQHF. The CDR3 nucleotides are TGTGCCAGCAGCCCATTGGGACAGGGATTGGAGCCCCAGCATTTT.

Only a few counts were recorded for this clone. The CDR3 nucleotides read TGTGCCAGTAGTATAAAGGGCGGGGGCTACACCTTC. Protein product: CASSIKGGGYTF. This chain connects TRBV19 to TRBJ1-2; D not resolved. CDR1 and CDR2 (germline): LNHDA, SQIVND (reference sequence). Between the trimmed V and J ends, which lost 2 bases and 8 bases, there was a span of 9 bases. The CDR3 runs to 12 residues. Drawing the rest from reference TRBV19 and TRBJ1-2, the complete variable domain is DGGITQSPKYLFRKEGQNVTLSCEQNLNHDAMYWYRQDPGQGLRLIYYSQIVNDFQKGDIAEGYSVSREKKESFPLTVTSAQKNPTAFYLCASSIKGGGYTFGSGTRLTVV.

This chain links TRBV2 with TRBJ2-6; weak D call: TRBD2 (6 bases). The CDR3 is 16 residues long. The V end lost 3 bases, the J end lost 0 bases, and 9 bases lay between the germline ends. Looked up from germline, CDR1 is SNHLY and CDR2 is FYNNEI. CDR3 sequence: CASSEGLRSGANVLTF. DNA of the CDR3: TGTGCCAGCAGTGAGGGACTTCGCTCTGGGGCCAACGTCCTGACTTTC.

The J gene is TRBJ1-2, the V gene TRBV6-5, with D maybe TRBD1 (6 bases). Trimming shortened V by 4 bases and J by 5 bases, and 17 bases separated the two germline ends. Germline CDR1 is MNHEY and CDR2 is SVGAGI. The CDR3 is made up of 15 amino acids. The CDR3 spells CASSSPGGPEYGYTF. The CDR3 nucleotides are TGTGCCAGCAGTTCCCCTGGGGGCCCAGAGTATGGCTACACCTTC.

The V call is TRBV7-9, the J call TRBJ2-7; 9 bases line up with TRBD2. Germline loops: CDR1 SEHNR, CDR2 FQNEAQ (reference sequence). V shed 5 bases, J shed 4 bases, and the junction held 9 bases outside the gene matches. The CDR3 contains 15 residues. The chain's CDR3 is CASSLIAGARYEQYF. The CDR3 DNA sequence: TGTGCCAGCAGCCTAATAGCGGGAGCTAGGTACGAGCAGTACTTC.

This clone has a handful of counts. The chain uses TRBV7-6 and TRBJ1-2; maybe TRBD1 (6 bases). The ends were cut back, 3 bases at V and 8 bases at J, with 13 bases in the middle. The CDR3 is made up of 13 amino acids. Germline V CDR1 and CDR2: SGHVS, FNYEAQ. In DNA form, the CDR3 reads TGTGCCAGCAGCTTTGGACAGTTGGAGGGCTACACCTTC. Its translation: CASSFGQLEGYTF.

A few counts support this clone. The V gene is TRBV29-1, the J gene TRBJ1-2; tentatively, D is TRBD1 (6 bases). Trimming took off 2 bases at V and 11 bases at J, with 15 bases between the two ends. Germline loops: CDR1 SQVTM, CDR2 ANQGSEA. This CDR3 has 12 amino acids. The CDR3 reads CSVEKEDSGYTF. The DNA for the CDR3 is TGCAGCGTTGAAAAGGAGGACAGTGGTTACACCTTC.

J is TRBJ1-1 and V is TRBV5-1; 11 nucleotides match TRBD1. This CDR3 comprises 14 residues. V shed 4 bases, J shed 4 bases, and the junction held 3 bases outside the gene matches. The germline CDR1 and CDR2 sequences are SGHRS and YFSETQ. The CDR3 region is CASSRTGGLTEAFF. CDR3 sequence (DNA): TGCGCCAGCAGCCGGACAGGGGGCCTCACTGAAGCTTTCTTT.

This clone has a handful of counts. The rearrangement joins TRBV20-1 to TRBJ2-4; D is unresolved. Germline lookup yields CDR1 DFQATT and CDR2 SNEGSKA (reference sequence). The V end lost 3 bases, the J end lost 8 bases, and 8 bases lay between the germline ends. The CDR3 has 11 amino acids. The CDR3 coding sequence is TGCAGTGCTAGGGCTCCGCACATTCAGTACTTC. This translates into CSARAPHIQYF.